This T cell receptor (beta chain) was observed in a study of vaccination and CD4 T cells after COVID-19. The Oncomine TCR Beta short-read assay generated sequence data from the DNA of cultured CD4+ T cells. TCRdb fed the PCR reads into MiXCR, producing one record per CDR3 protein. This sample has 7,000 to 9,000 distinct CDR3 sequences, with about 50% found just once. Treatment indicated: roughly ten-day PBMC culture with coronavirus spike peptide pools or control peptides (ViraFEST assay). A half-volume replacement of the medium with fresh IL-2 medium was performed on days 3 and 7. With respect to this clonotype: What it binds is unknown. Germline and junction disagree at one end, which may indicate a read error.

The CDR3 has 15 amino acids. Germline CDR1 and CDR2: LNHDA and SQIVND (reference sequence). The rearrangement links TRBV19 to TRBJ1-1; D gene ambiguous. The clonotype comes from a human donor who had recovered from COVID-19. The sample consisted of CD4+ T cells from blood, cultured in vitro. The CDR3 sequence is CVSSNLVPPNTEAFF. CDR3 nucleotide sequence: TGTGTCAGTTCCAATCTCGTCCCACCGAACACTGAAGCTTTCTTT. Drawing the rest from reference TRBV19 and TRBJ1-1, the complete variable domain is DGGITQSPKYLFRKEGQNVTLSCEQNLNHDAMYWYRQDPGQGLRLIYYSQIVNDFQKGDIAEGYSVSREKKESFPLTVTSAQKNPTAFYLCVSSNLVPPNTEAFFGQGTRLTVV.